Each of the 17 T cell receptor beta chains below was sequenced from the same sample in a study of CD4 and CD8 cells across lung adenocarcinoma regions. Using its own MiXCR run on the PCR reads, TCRdb lists one record per CDR3 protein. The table includes 10,000 to 15,000 distinct CDR3 sequences, under 55% detected once. Specimen: CD8+ T cells from the margin of a lung tumor. These receptors all come from a female donor with lung adenocarcinoma. The CD4 and CD8 labels of this study may be unreliable.

The sample holds a few counts of this clonotype. The gene calls are TRBV5-1 and TRBJ2-1; D unresolved. The end of the DNA fits TRBJ2-7 better, so the J call may be wrong. From germline, CDR1 is SGHRS and CDR2 YFSETQ. The CDR3 runs to 12 residues. CDR3 amino acids: CASSSGSYEQYF. The CDR3 nucleotides are TGCGCCAGCAGCTCGGGCAGCTACGAGCAGTACTTC.

This clonotype was observed at least ten times. V is TRBV6-1 and J is TRBJ2-2, with 7 bases identical to TRBD1. Germline V gene sequence: CDR1 MNHNS, CDR2 SASEGT. The CDR3 is 15 amino acids. Trimming took 6 bases from V and 3 from J; bases not matched to a gene: 7. The CDR3 nucleotides are TGTGCCAGCAGGAAAGGGGGCGCGGACACCGGGGAGCTGTTTTTT. This codes for CASRKGGADTGELFF.

This clonotype was seen many times. This chain links TRBV6-1 with TRBJ1-2; D call uncertain. The germline V gene has CDR1 MNHNS and CDR2 SASEGT. The CDR3 spans 15 residues. Trimming shortened V by 9 bases and J by 0 bases, and 17 bases separated the two germline ends. The CDR3 protein is CASRHSSTSNYGYTF. CDR3 DNA sequence: TGTGCCAGTAGACATAGCTCCACCTCTAACTATGGCTACACCTTC.

This clonotype is labeled as medium-sized (0.01 to 0.1%). The chain links TRBV6-5 to TRBJ2-5, with 9 nucleotides matching TRBD2. The V and J ends lost 0 bases and 3 bases, in that order; junction bases with no gene match: 8. Germline values: CDR1 MNHEY, CDR2 SVGAGI. The CDR3 is 17 amino acids. In nucleotides, the CDR3 is TGTGCCAGCAGTTACTCGGGATATAGCGGGGGAGAAGAGACCCAGTACTTC. Translation gives CASSYSGYSGGEETQYF.

J is TRBJ2-3 and V is TRBV11-2; D unclear. CDR3 length equals 15 residues. Germline V lookup: CDR1 SGHAT, CDR2 FQNNGV. Trimming removed 8 bases at V and 0 bases at J, with 15 bases between. CDR3 nucleotide sequence: TGTGCCAGCGGAAGGATGAGCCCTAGCACAGATACGCAGTATTTT. It codes for CASGRMSPSTDTQYF.

This clonotype was observed once. One junction end does not reproduce the germline sequence, and a read error may be involved. The rearrangement uses TRBV6-1 and TRBJ2-1, with D uncertain. This CDR3 comprises 14 residues. Germline CDR1 MNHNS, CDR2 SASEGT. CDR3 DNA sequence: TGTGCCAGCAAGGGCTTGGAGCCCACCAAGGAGCTGTTTTTC. Protein: CASKGLEPTKELFF.

The gene calls are TRBV4-2 and TRBJ2-5, with TRBD1 as a possible D gene (6 bases). V was clipped by 3 bases and J by 2 bases, with 16 bases between them. Germline CDR1 LGHNA, CDR2 YNFKEQ. This CDR3 comprises 16 residues. The CDR3 DNA follows: TGTGCCAGCAGCCACACCCAGGGGCAGGGTCAAGAGACCCAGTACTTC. Protein: CASSHTQGQGQETQYF.

The genes are TRBV27 and TRBJ2-1; TRBD1 might be the D (6 bases). V was clipped by 4 bases and J by 12 bases, with 28 bases between them. Germline loops: CDR1 MNHEY, CDR2 SMNVEV (reference sequence). The CDR3 is made up of 17 amino acids. This chain's CDR3 is CASSSGAGPISYNTQFF. The CDR3, as DNA: TGTGCCAGCAGTTCAGGGGCAGGGCCGATCTCCTACAATACGCAGTTCTTC.

The chain carries TRBV27 and TRBJ2-6; TRBD1 agrees at 8 bases. Losses at the gene ends were 7 bases for V and 0 bases for J; bases not matched to a gene: 8. Germline V gives CDR1 MNHEY, CDR2 SMNVEV (reference sequence). The CDR3 spans 17 residues. CDR3 region: CASTSDRAISGANVLTF. As DNA, the CDR3 is TGTGCCAGCACCTCGGACAGGGCGATCTCTGGGGCCAACGTCCTGACTTTC.

V usage is TRBV7-6 and J usage is TRBJ2-5, with D possibly being TRBD1 or TRBD2 (6 bases each). CDR3 size: 16 residues. Between the trimmed V and J ends, which lost 8 bases and 0 bases, there was a span of 19 bases. CDR1 and CDR2 (germline): SGHVS, FNYEAQ. CDR3 sequence: CASAGLGGRDQETQYF. The CDR3 DNA follows: TGTGCCAGCGCGGGGCTCGGGGGCCGTGACCAAGAGACCCAGTACTTC.

This clonotype was recorded many times. The chain combines TRBV7-3 with TRBJ2-1, with a possible D match to TRBD2 (7 bases). CDR1 SGHTA and CDR2 FQGTGA come from the germline V gene. Trimming cost V 3 bases and J 9 bases, with 21 bases left between them. The CDR3 totals 16 residues. In DNA form, the CDR3 reads TGTGCCAGCAGCTTGTTGAGGGGGGGTGGGGCGAGTGAGCAGTTCTTC. Amino acid sequence: CASSLLRGGGASEQFF.

This clonotype appeared many times. The genes are TRBV11-2 and TRBJ2-7; D is unresolved. The germline CDR1 and CDR2 sequences are SGHAT and FQNNGV. The V end lost 1 base, the J end lost 0 bases, and 10 bases lay between the germline ends. This CDR3 has 15 amino acids. The CDR3 loop is CASSLGPTNSYEQYF. CDR3 nucleotide sequence: TGTGCCAGCAGCTTAGGGCCGACAAACTCCTACGAGCAGTACTTC.

At least ten counts were recorded for this clonotype. This sequence joins TRBV10-2 and TRBJ2-1; possible D gene TRBD2, 6 bases. The CDR3 has 15 residues. V was pared by 3 bases and J by 2 bases, with 11 bases between. Germline-derived CDR1 and CDR2 are WSHSY and SAAADI. The CDR3 DNA reads as TGCGCCAGCAGTGAAGGGCGGGATGCCTACAATGAGCAGTTCTTC. It translates to CASSEGRDAYNEQFF.

The CDR3 is CASSLETQFF. In DNA, the CDR3 is TGTGCCAGCAGTTTAGAGACCCAGTTCTTC. V gene TRBV27 combines with J gene TRBJ2-1, with D unclear. V was trimmed by 2 bases and J by 13 bases, leaving 6 bases between them. The CDR3 sequence is 10 residues long. Per the germline V gene, CDR1 is MNHEY and CDR2 is SMNVEV (reference sequence).

In its sample, this clonotype is medium-sized. The rearrangement links TRBV6-5 to TRBJ2-3; the match to TRBD2 covers 9 bases. Germline trimming cut 6 bases from V and 5 bases from J; bases unmatched to any gene: 6. This CDR3 has 14 residues. CDR1 MNHEY and CDR2 SVGAGI come from the germline V gene. CDR3 protein: CASRLAGVGDTQYF. DNA for the CDR3: TGTGCCAGCAGATTAGCGGGAGTGGGAGATACGCAGTATTTT.

A remark on this clonotype: Relative to the germline gene, one junction end is altered; a read error may explain this. The V gene is TRBV7-2, the J gene TRBJ2-1; 8 nucleotides line up with TRBD2. CDR1 and CDR2 (germline): SGHTA, FQGNSA. The CDR3 length is 16 residues. The CDR3 protein is CASSSRRRGGYNEQLF. Written as DNA, the CDR3 is TGTGCCAGCAGCTCACGTCGACGGGGGGGCTACAATGAGCAGTTATTC.

This clonotype has at least ten counts. The V call is TRBV6-1, the J call TRBJ1-1; D possibly corresponds to TRBD1 (6 bases). Germline assignment: CDR1 MNHNS and CDR2 SASEGT. V was cut by 5 bases and J by 1 base, with 8 bases left in between. This CDR3 region has 13 residues. The CDR3, as DNA: TGTGCCAGCAGTCAGACAGGGAACACTGAAGCTTTCTTT. Protein: CASSQTGNTEAFF.